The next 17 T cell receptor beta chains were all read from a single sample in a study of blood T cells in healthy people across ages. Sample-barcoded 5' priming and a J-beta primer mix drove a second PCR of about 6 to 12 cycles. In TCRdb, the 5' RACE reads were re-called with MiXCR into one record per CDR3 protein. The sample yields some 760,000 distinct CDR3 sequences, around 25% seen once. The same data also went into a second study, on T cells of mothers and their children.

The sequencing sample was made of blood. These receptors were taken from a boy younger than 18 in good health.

In nucleotides, the CDR3 is TGTGCCAGCAGTTCCTCCCTCACAGATACGCAGTATTTT. It specifies CASSSSLTDTQYF. The rearrangement uses TRBV28 and TRBJ2-3; no clear D. The CDR3 consists of 13 residues. Trimming shortened V by 4 bases and J by 2 bases, and 7 bases separated the two germline ends. Germline loops: CDR1 MDHEN, CDR2 SYDVKM.

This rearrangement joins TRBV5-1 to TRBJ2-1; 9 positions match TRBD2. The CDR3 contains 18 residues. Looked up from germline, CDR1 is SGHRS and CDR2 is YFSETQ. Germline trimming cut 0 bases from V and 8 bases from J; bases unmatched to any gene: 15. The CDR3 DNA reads TGCGCCAGCAGCTTGGGGGATCTGGCGGGGGGGCACTGGGATGAGCAGTTCTTC. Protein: CASSLGDLAGGHWDEQFF.

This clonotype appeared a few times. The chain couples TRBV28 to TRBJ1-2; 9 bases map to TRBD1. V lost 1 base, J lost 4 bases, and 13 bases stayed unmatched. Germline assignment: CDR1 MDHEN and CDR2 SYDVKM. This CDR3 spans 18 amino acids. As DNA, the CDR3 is TGTGCCAGCAGTTTATCCGGATTTGGGACAGGGACCCCCTATGGCTACACCTTC. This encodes CASSLSGFGTGTPYGYTF.

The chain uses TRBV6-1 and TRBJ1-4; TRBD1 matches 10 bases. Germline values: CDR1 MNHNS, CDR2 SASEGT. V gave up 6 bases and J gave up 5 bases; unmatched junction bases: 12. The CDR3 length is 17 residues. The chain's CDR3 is CASSVLIPGQGNEKLFF. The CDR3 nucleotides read TGTGCCAGCAGCGTCCTAATTCCGGGACAGGGGAATGAAAAACTGTTTTTT.

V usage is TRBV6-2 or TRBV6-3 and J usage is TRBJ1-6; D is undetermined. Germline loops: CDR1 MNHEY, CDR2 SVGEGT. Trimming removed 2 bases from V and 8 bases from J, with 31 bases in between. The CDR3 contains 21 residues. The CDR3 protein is CASSYNVSGDVTPEWDSPLHF. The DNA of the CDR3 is TGTGCCAGCAGTTACAATGTCTCGGGCGACGTCACCCCGGAGTGGGATTCACCCCTCCACTTT.

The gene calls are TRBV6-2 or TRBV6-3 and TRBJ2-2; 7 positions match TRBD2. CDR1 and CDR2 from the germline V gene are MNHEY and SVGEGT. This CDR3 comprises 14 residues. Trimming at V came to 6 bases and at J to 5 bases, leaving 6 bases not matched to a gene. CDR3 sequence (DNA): TGTGCCAGCAGATTCTCTAGCGGTACCGGGGAGCTGTTTTTT. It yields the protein CASRFSSGTGELFF.

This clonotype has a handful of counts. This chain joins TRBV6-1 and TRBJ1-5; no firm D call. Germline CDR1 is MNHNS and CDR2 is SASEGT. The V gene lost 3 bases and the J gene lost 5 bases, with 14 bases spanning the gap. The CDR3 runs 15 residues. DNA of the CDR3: TGTGCCAGCAGTGAGGTATTCTCCTTCGATCAGCCCCAGCATTTT. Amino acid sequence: CASSEVFSFDQPQHF.

The CDR3 DNA is TGCAGTGCGGGCGGGGGAAGCACCTACAATGAGCAGTTCTTC. Translating gives CSAGGGSTYNEQFF. The V call is TRBV20-1, the J call TRBJ2-1; TRBD2 aligns across 7 bases. Germline trimming cut 6 bases from V and 2 bases from J; bases unmatched to any gene: 7. This CDR3 has 14 residues. From germline, CDR1 is DFQATT and CDR2 SNEGSKA (reference sequence).

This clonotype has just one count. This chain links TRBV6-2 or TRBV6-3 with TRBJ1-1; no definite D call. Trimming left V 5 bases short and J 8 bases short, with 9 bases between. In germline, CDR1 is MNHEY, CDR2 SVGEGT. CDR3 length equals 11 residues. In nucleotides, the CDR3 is TGTGCCAGCAGTCTTCAGGCGGAAGCTTTCTTT. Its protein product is CASSLQAEAFF.

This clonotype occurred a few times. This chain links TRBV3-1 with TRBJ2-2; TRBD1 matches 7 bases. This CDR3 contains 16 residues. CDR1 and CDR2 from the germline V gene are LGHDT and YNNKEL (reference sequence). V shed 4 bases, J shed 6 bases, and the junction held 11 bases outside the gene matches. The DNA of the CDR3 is TGTGCCAGCAGCCCCAGACAGGGACGCGGTCCCGGGGAGCTGTTTTTT. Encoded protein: CASSPRQGRGPGELFF.

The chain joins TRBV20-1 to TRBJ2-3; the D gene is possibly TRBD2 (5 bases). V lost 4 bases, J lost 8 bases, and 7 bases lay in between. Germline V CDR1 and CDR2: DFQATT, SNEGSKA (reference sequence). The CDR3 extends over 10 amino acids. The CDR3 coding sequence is TGCAGTGCTACCGCGGGTACGCAGTATTTT. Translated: CSATAGTQYF.

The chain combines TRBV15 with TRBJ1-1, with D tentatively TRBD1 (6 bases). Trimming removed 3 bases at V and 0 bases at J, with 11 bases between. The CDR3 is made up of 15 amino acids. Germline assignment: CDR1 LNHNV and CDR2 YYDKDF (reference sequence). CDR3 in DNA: TGTGCCACCAGCAGCTTCCAGGGGCTGAACACTGAAGCTTTCTTT. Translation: CATSSFQGLNTEAFF.

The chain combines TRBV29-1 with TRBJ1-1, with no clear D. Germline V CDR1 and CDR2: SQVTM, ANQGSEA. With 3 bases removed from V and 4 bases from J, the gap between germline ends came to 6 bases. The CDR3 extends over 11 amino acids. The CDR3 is CSVEPSTEAFF. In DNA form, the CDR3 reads TGCAGCGTTGAGCCGAGCACTGAAGCTTTCTTT.

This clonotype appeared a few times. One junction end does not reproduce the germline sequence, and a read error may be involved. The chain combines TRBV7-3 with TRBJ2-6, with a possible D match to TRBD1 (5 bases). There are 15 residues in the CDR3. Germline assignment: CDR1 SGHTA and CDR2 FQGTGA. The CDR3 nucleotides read TGTGCCAGCAGCTCCGTAAACTCTGGGGCCAACGTCCCGACTTTC. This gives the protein CASSSVNSGANVPTF.

In nucleotides, the CDR3 is TGCAGCGTTGAACGGCGCGGTGAGCAGTTCTTC. Protein: CSVERRGEQFF. The V call is TRBV29-1, the J call TRBJ2-5; no definite D call. The tail of the sequence fits TRBJ2-1 better, so the J call may be wrong. The CDR3 runs to 11 residues. In germline, CDR1 is SQVTM, CDR2 ANQGSEA.

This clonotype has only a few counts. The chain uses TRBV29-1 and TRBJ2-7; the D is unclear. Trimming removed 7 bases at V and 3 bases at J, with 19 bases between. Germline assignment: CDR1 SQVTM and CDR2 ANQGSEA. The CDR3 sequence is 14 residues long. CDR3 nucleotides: TGCAGCGCGATCCTTCCGACTGAAAACTACGAGCAGTACTTC. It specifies CSAILPTENYEQYF.

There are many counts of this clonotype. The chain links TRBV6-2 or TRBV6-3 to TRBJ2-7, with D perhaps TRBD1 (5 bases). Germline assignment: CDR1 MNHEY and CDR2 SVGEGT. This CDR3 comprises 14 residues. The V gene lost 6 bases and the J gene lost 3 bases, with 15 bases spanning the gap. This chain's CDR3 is CASRTATQIYEQYF. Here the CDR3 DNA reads TGTGCCAGCAGGACAGCGACTCAGATCTACGAGCAGTACTTC.